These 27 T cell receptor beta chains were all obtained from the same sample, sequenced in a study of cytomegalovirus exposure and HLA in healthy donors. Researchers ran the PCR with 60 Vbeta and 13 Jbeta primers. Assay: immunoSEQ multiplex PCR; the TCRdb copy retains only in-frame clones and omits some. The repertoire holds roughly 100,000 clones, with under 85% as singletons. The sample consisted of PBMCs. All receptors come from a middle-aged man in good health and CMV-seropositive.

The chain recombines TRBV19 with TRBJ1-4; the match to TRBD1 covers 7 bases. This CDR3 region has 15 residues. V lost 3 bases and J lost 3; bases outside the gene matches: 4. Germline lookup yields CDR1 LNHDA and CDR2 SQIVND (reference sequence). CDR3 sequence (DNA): TGTGCCAGTAGTATCTCGCAGGGGGCTAATGAAAAACTGTTTTTT. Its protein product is CASSISQGANEKLFF.

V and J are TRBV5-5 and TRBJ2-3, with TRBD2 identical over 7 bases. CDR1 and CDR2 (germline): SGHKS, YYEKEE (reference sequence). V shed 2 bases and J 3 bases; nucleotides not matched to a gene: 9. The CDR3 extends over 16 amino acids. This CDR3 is CASSFGAGVKTDTQYF. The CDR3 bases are TGTGCCAGCAGCTTCGGGGCGGGAGTTAAAACAGATACGCAGTATTTT.

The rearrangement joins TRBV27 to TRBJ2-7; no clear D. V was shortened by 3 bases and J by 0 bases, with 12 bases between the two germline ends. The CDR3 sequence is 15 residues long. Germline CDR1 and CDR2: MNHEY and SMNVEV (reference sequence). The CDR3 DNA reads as TGTGCCAGCAGTTTGCGACACGGCAGCTCCTACGAGCAGTACTTC. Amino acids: CASSLRHGSSYEQYF.

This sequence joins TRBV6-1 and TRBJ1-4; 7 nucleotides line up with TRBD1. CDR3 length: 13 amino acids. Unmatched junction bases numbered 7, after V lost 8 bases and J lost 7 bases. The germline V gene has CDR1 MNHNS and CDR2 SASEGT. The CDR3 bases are TGTGCCAGCGCGGAACAGGGGCGTGAAAAACTGTTTTTT. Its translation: CASAEQGREKLFF.

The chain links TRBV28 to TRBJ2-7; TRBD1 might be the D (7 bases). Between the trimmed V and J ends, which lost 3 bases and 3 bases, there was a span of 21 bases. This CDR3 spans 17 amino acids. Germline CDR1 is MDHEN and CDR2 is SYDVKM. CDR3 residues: CASSFLPGGTEGYEQYF. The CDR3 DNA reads TGTGCCAGCAGTTTTCTCCCTGGGGGGACAGAGGGCTACGAGCAGTACTTC. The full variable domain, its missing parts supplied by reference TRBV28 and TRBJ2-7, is DVKVTQSSRYLVKRTGEKVFLECVQDMDHENMFWYRQDPGLGLRLIYFSYDVKMKEKGDIPEGYSVSREKKERFSLILESASTNQTSMYLCASSFLPGGTEGYEQYFGPGTRLTVT.

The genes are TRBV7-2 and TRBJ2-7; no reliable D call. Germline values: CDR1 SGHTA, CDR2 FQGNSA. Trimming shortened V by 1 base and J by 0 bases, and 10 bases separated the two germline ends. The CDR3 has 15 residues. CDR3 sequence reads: CASSLGAGTSYEQYF. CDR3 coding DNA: TGTGCCAGCAGCTTAGGAGCAGGAACCTCCTACGAGCAGTACTTC.

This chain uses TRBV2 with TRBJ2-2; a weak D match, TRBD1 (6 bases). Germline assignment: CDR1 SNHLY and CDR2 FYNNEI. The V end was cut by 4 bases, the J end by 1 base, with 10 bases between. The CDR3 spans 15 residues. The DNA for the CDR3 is TGTGCCAGCAGTGGGGACACCGGGAACACCGGGGAGCTGTTTTTT. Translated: CASSGDTGNTGELFF.

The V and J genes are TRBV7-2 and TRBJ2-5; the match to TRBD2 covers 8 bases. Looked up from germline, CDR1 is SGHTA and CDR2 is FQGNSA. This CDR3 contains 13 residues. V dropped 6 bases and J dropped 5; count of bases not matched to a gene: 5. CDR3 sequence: CASSGGRLETQYF. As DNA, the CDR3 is TGTGCCAGCAGTGGCGGGAGGTTGGAGACCCAGTACTTC.

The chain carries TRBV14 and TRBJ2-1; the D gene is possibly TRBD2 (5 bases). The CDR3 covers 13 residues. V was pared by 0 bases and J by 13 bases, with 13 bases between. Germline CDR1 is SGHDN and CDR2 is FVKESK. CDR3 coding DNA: TGTGCCAGCAGCCAAGATAGGAGCGGTCGACAGTTCTTC. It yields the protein CASSQDRSGRQFF.

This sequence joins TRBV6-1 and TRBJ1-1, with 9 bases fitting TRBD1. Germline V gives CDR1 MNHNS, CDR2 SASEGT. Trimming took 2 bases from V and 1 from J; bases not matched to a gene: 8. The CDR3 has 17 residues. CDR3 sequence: CASSEKGWDRANTEAFF. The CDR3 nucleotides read TGTGCCAGCAGTGAAAAGGGGTGGGACAGGGCGAACACTGAAGCTTTCTTT.

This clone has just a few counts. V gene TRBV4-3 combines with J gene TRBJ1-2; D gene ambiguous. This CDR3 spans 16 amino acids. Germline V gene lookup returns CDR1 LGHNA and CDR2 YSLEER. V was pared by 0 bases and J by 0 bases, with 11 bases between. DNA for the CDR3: TGCGCCAGCAGCCAAGATGCGAGTGGAGCTAACTATGGCTACACCTTC. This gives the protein CASSQDASGANYGYTF.

The CDR3 loop reads CASSASSGTGWFF. In DNA, the CDR3 is TGCGCCAGCAGCGCTTCTTCCGGGACAGGCTGGTTCTTC. The chain uses TRBV5-1 and TRBJ2-1; TRBD1 aligns across 8 bases. The CDR3 consists of 13 residues. The germline gives CDR1 SGHRS, CDR2 YFSETQ. J gave up 15 bases and V 4 bases, and 12 bases lay outside the gene matches.

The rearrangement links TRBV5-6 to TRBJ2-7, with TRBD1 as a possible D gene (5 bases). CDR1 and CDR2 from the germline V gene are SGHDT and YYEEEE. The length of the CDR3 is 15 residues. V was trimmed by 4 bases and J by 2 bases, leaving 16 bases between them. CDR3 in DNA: TGTGCCAGCAGCCCCTCCATGACAGACGCCTACGAGCAGTACTTC. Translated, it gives CASSPSMTDAYEQYF.

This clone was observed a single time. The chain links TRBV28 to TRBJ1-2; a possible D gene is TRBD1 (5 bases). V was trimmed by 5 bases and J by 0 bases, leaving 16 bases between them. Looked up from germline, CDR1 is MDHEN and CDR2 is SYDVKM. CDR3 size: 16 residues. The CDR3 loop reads CASSLQDGSTNYGYTF. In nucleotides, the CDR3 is TGTGCCAGCAGTCTACAGGACGGATCTACTAACTATGGCTACACCTTC.

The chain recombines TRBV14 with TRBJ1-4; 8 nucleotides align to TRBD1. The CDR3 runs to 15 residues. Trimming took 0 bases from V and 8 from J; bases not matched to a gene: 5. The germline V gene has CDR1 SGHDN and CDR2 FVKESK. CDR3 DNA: TGTGCCAGCAGCCAAGACCCCAGGGGGCTCGAAAAACTGTTTTTT. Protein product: CASSQDPRGLEKLFF.

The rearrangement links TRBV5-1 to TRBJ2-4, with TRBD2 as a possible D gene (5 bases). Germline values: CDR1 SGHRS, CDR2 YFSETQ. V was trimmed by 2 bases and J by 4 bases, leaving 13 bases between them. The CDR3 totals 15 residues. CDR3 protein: CASSLTSSEKNIQYF. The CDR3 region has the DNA TGCGCCAGCAGCTTAACCAGTAGCGAAAAAAACATTCAGTACTTC.

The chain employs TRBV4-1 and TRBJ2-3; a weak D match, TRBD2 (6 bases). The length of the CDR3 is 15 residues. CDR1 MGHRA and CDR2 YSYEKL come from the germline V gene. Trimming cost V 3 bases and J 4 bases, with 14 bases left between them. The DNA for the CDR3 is TGCGCCAGCAGCCAGCCGTTTAGCGGTCCAGATACGCAGTATTTT. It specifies CASSQPFSGPDTQYF.

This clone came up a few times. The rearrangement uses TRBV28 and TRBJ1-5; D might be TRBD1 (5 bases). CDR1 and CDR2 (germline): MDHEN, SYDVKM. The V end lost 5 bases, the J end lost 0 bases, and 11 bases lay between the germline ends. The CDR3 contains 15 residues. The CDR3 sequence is CASSPRGGSNQPQHF. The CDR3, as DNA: TGTGCCAGCAGTCCTAGGGGAGGTAGCAATCAGCCCCAGCATTTT.

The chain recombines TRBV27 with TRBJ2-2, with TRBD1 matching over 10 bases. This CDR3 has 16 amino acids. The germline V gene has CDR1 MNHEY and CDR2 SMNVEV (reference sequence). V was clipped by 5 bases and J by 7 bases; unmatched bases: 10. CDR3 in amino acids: CASSTTGTGEHGELFF. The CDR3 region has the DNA TGTGCCAGCAGTACTACCGGGACAGGGGAGCACGGGGAGCTGTTTTTT.

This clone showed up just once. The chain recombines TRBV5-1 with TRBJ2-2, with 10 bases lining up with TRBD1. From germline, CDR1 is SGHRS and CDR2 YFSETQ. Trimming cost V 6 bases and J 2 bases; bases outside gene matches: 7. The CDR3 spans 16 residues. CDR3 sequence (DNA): TGCGCCAGCACAGGGACAGGGGCCGTTAACACCGGGGAGCTGTTTTTT. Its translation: CASTGTGAVNTGELFF.

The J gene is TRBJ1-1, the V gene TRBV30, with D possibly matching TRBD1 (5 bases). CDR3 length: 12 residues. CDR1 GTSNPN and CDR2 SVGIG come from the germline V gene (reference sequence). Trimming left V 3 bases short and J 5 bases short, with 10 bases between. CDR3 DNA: TGTGCCTGGAGAATAACAGGAACTGAAGCTTTCTTT. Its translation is CAWRITGTEAFF.

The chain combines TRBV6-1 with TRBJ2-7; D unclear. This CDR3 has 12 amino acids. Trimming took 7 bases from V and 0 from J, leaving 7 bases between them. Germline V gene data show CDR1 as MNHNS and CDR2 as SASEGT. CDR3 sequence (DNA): TGTGCCAGCACTGAGAGCTCCTACGAGCAGTACTTC. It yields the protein CASTESSYEQYF.

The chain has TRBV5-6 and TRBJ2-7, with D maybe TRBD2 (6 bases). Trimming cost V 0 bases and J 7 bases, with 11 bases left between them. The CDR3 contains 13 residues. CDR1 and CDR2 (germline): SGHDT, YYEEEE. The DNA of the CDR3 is TGTGCCAGCAGCTTGGAGGGGAGCGGGGAGCAGTACTTC. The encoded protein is CASSLEGSGEQYF.

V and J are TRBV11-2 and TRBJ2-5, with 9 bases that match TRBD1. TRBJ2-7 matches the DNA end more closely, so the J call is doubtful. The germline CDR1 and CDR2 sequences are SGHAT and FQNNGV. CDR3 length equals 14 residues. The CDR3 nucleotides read TGTGCCAGCAGCTGGGACAGGGCGTCCTACGAGCAGTACTTC. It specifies CASSWDRASYEQYF.

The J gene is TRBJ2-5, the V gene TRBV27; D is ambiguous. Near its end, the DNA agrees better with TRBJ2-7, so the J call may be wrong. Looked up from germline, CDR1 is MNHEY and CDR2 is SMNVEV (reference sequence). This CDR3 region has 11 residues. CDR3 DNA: TGTGCCAGCAGTTTCGGTCGCGAGCAGTACTTC. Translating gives CASSFGREQYF.

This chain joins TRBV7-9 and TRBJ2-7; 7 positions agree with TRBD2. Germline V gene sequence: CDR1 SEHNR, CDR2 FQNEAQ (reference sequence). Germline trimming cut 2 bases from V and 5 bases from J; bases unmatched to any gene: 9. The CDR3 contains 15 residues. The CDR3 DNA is TGTGCCAGCAGCTTAACCGGGGGGAACTTAGACGAGCAGTACTTC. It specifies CASSLTGGNLDEQYF.

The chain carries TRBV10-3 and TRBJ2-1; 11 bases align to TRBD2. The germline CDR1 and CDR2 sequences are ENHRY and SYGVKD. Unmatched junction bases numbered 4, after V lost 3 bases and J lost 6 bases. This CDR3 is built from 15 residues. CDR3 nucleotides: TGTGCCATCAGTGAAGGGACTAGCGGCCCCAATGAGCAGTTCTTC. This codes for CAISEGTSGPNEQFF.